This TCR beta chain was identified during a study of blood T cell repertoires in COVID-19. As for the study in general: From T cells, B-cell-depleted T cells, or PBMCs came the material, which was cDNA or gDNA.

Generated by immunoSEQ multiplex PCR, the TCRdb table keeps only in-frame clones and is missing some. The sample holds about 32,000 clones; just over 90% are singletons and the top ten take approximately 0.94%. Sequencing input: peripheral blood. The TCR sequence derives from a male donor with active COVID-19.

DNA of the CDR3: TGTGCCAGCAGTTACTCCGGGAATCTTGCTGCTGATACGCAGTATTTT. Its protein is CASSYSGNLAADTQYF. V usage is TRBV6-5 and J usage is TRBJ2-3, with a weak D call TRBD2 (5 bases). Trimming stripped 0 bases from V and 6 bases from J, with 16 bases between. This CDR3 has 16 residues. Per the germline V gene, CDR1 is MNHEY and CDR2 is SVGAGI.